Each of the 2 T cell receptor beta chains below was sequenced from the same sample in a study of blood T cell repertoires in COVID-19. TCRdb's table, derived via immunoSEQ multiplex PCR, lists solely in-frame clones and lacks some. The profile shows about 95,000 clones, 81% of them singletons. The sequencing sample was made of peripheral blood. These TCRs come from a man aged 80 or over with active or convalescent COVID-19.

This chain connects TRBV9 to TRBJ1-1, with TRBD1 matching 9 bases. CDR1 and CDR2 from the germline V gene are SGDLS and YYNGEE. The ends lost 0 bases at V and 5 bases at J; junction bases unmatched: 2. The CDR3 runs to 14 residues. The CDR3, as DNA: TGTGCCAGCAGCGTAGCTGACAGGGGGACTGAAGCTTTCTTT. This codes for CASSVADRGTEAFF.

The J gene is TRBJ1-2, the V gene TRBV5-4; 9 nucleotides line up with TRBD1. Looked up from germline, CDR1 is SGHNT and CDR2 is YYREEE (reference sequence). The junction had 7 bases not matched to a gene; V was cut back by 4 bases and J by 0 bases. This CDR3 has 16 residues. The CDR3 DNA follows: TGTGCCAGCAGCATCGGGACAGGGCGAGCTAACTATGGCTACACCTTC. Encoded protein: CASSIGTGRANYGYTF.